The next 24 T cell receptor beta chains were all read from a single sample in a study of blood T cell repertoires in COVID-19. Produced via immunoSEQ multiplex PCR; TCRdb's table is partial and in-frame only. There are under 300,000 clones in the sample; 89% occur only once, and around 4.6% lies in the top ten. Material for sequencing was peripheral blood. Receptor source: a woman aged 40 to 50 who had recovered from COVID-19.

CDR3 nucleotide sequence: TGCAGCGTTGAACGTCCAGGGGGGATAGCCTACGAGCAGTACGTC. It specifies CSVERPGGIAYEQYV. The chain joins TRBV29-1 to TRBJ2-7; perhaps TRBD1 as D (7 bases). The CDR3 is 15 amino acids. The V end was cut by 2 bases, the J end by 2 bases, with 16 bases between. Germline V gene sequence: CDR1 SQVTM, CDR2 ANQGSEA.

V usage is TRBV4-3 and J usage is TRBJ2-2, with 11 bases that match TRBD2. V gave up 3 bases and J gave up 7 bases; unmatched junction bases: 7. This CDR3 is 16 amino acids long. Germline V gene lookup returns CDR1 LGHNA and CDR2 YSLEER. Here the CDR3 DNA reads TGCGCCAGCAGCCAGGCGACTAGCGGGACTTTCGGGGAGCTGTTTTTT. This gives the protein CASSQATSGTFGELFF.

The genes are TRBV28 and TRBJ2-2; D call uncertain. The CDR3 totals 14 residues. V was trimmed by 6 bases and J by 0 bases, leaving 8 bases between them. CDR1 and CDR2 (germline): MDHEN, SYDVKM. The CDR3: CASRTESNTGELFF. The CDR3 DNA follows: TGTGCCAGCAGAACAGAATCGAACACCGGGGAGCTGTTTTTT.

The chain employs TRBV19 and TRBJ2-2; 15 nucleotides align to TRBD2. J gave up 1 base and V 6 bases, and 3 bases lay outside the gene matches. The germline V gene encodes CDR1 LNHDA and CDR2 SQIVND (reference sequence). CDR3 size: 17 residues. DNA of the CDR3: TGTGCCAGTAGCGGACTAGCGGGGGGGCAGAACACCGGGGAGCTGTTTTTT. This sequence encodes CASSGLAGGQNTGELFF. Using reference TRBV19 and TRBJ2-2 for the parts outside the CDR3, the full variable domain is DGGITQSPKYLFRKEGQNVTLSCEQNLNHDAMYWYRQDPGQGLRLIYYSQIVNDFQKGDIAEGYSVSREKKESFPLTVTSAQKNPTAFYLCASSGLAGGQNTGELFFGEGSRLTVL.

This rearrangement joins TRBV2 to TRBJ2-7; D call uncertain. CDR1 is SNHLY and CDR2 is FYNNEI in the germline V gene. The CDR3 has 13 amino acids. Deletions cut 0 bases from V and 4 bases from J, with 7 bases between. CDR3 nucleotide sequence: TGTGCCAGCAGTGAAGCGGGCCCTTACGAGCAGTACGTC. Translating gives CASSEAGPYEQYV.

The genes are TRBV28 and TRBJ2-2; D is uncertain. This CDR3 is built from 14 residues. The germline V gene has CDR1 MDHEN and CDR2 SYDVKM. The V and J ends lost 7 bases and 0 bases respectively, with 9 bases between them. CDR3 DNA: TGTGCCAGCAATCCAGTTCCGAACACCGGGGAGCTGTTTTTT. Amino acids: CASNPVPNTGELFF.

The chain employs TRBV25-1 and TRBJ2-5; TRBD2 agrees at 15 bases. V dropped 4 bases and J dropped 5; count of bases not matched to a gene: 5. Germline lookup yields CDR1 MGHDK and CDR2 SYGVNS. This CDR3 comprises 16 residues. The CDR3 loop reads CASSGTSGRASETQYF. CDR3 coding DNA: TGTGCCAGCAGTGGGACTAGCGGGAGGGCCAGCGAGACCCAGTACTTC.

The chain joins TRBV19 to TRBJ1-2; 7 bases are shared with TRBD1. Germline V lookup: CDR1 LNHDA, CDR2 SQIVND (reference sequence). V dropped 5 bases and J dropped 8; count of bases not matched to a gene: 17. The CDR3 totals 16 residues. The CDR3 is CASSADPRDSPGGYTF. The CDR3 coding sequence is TGTGCCAGTAGTGCCGACCCCCGGGACAGCCCGGGGGGCTACACCTTC.

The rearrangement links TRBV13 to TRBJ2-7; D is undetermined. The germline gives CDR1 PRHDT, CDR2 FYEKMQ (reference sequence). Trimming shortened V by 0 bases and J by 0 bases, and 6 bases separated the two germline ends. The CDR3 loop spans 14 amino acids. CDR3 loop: CASSLGQSSYEQYV. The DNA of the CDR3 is TGTGCCAGCAGCTTAGGACAGAGCTCCTACGAGCAGTACGTC.

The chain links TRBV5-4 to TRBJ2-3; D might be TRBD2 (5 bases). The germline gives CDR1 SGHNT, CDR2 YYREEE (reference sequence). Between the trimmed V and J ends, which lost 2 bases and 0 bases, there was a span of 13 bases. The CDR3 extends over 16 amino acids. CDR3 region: CASSFLDWTSTDTQYF. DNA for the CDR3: TGTGCCAGCAGCTTCCTCGACTGGACTAGCACAGATACGCAGTATTTT.

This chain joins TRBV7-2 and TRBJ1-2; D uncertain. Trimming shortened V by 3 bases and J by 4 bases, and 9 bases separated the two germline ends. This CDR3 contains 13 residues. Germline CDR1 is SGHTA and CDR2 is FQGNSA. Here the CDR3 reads CASSLSDSYGYTF. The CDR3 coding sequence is TGTGCCAGCAGCTTGAGTGACTCCTATGGCTACACCTTC.

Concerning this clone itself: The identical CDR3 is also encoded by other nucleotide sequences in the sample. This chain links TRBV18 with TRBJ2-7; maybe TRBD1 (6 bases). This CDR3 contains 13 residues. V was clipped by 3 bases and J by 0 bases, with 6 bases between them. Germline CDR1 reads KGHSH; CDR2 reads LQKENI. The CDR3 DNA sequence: TGTGCCAGCTCACCGGACAGCTCCTACGAGCAGTACTTC. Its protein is CASSPDSSYEQYF.

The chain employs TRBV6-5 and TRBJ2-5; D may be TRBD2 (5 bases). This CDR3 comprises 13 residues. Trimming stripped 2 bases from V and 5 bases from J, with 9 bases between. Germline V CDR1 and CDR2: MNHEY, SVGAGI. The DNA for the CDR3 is TGTGCCAGCAGTTACCTAACGGGGGAGACCCAGTACTTC. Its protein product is CASSYLTGETQYF.

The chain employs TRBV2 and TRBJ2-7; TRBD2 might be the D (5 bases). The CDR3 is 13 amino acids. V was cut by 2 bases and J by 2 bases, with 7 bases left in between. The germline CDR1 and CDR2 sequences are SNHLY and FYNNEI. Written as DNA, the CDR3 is TGTGCCAGCAGTGAATGGCGGGCCTACGAGCAGTACGTC. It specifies CASSEWRAYEQYV.

Written as DNA, the CDR3 is TGTGCCACCAGCAGAAGACAGGCCACCGGGGAGCTGTTTTTT. Translated: CATSRRQATGELFF. The J gene is TRBJ2-2, the V gene TRBV15, with a possible D match to TRBD1 (6 bases). Trimming stripped 2 bases from V and 4 bases from J, with 8 bases between. This CDR3 is 14 amino acids long. Germline CDR1 is LNHNV and CDR2 is YYDKDF (reference sequence).

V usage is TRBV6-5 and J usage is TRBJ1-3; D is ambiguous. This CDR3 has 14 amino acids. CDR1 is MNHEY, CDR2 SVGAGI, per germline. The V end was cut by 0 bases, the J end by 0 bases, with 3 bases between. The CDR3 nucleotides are TGTGCCAGCAGTTACTCCGGCTCTGGAAACACCATATATTTT. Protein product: CASSYSGSGNTIYF.

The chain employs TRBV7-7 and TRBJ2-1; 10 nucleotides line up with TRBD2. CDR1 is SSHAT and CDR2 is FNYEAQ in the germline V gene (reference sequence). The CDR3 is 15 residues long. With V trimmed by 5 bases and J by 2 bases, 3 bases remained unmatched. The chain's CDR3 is CASSVGLAAYNEQFF. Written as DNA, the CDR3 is TGTGCCAGCAGCGTAGGACTAGCGGCCTACAATGAGCAGTTCTTC.

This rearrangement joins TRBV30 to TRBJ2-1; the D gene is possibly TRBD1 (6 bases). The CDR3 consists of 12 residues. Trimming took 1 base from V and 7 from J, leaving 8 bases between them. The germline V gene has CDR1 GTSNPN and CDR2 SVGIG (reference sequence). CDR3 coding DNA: TGTGCCTGGAGTGACAGGGCGAATGAGCAGTTCTTC. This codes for CAWSDRANEQFF.

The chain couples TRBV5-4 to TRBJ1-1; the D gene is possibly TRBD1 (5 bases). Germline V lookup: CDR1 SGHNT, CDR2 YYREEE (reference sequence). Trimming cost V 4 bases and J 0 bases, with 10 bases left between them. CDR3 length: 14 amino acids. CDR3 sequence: CASSDRRLNTEAFF. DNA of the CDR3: TGTGCCAGCAGCGACAGAAGGTTGAACACTGAAGCTTTCTTT.

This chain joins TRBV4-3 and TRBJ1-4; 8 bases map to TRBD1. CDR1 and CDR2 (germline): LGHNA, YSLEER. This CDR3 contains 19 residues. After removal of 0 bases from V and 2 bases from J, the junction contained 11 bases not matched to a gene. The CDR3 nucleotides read TGCGCCAGCAGCCAAGAGGAGCAGGGGGCGCCGGGGACTAATGAAAAACTGTTTTTT. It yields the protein CASSQEEQGAPGTNEKLFF.

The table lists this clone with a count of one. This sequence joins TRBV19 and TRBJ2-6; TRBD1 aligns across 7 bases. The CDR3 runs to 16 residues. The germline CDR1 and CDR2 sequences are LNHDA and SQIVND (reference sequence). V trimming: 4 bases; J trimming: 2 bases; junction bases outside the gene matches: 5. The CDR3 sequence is CASSRQGKTGANVLTF. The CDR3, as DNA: TGTGCCAGTAGTAGACAGGGTAAGACTGGGGCCAACGTCCTGACTTTC.

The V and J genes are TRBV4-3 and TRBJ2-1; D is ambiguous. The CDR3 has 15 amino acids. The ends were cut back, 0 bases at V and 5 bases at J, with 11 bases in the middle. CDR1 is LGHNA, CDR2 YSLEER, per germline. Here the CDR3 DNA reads TGCGCCAGCAGCCAAGATCTTGCGGCAAACAATGAGCAGTTCTTC. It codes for CASSQDLAANNEQFF.

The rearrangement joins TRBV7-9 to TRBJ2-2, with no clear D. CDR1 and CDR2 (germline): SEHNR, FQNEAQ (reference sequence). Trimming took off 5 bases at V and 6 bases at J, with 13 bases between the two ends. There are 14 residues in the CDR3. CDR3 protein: CASSTQKRSGELFF. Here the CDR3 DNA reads TGTGCCAGCAGCACCCAAAAGCGATCCGGGGAGCTGTTTTTT.

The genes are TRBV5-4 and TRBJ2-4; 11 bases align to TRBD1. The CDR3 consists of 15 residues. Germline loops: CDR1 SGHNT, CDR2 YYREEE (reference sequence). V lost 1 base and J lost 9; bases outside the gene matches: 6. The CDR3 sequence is CASSLWTGGASIQYF. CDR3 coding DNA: TGTGCCAGCAGCTTGTGGACAGGGGGCGCGAGCATTCAGTACTTC. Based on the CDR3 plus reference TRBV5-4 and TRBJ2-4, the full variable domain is ETGVTQSPTHLIKTRGQQVTLRCSSQSGHNTVSWYQQALGQGPQFIFQYYREEENGRGNFPPRFSGLQFPNYSSELNVNALELDDSALYLCASSLWTGGASIQYFGAGTRLSVL.